The clone carrying this TCR beta chain has a handful of counts. Its antigen is as yet unknown. This sample is part of a study of cytomegalovirus exposure and HLA in healthy donors. PCR amplification relied on 60 Vbeta primers (plus 13 Jbeta primers). The assay was immunoSEQ multiplex PCR, and TCRdb's table has in-frame clones only and misses some. The data show some 200,000 clones, 82% seen once. V lost 2 bases and J lost 6, with 14 bases in between. Germline CDR1 SGHRS, CDR2 YFSETQ. This CDR3 comprises 15 residues. Study-wide points: There was a cluster of highly shared sequence variants that was likely a sequencing artifact. TCR beta sequences reportedly predicted most subjects' HLA-A and HLA-B alleles accurately. In vitro testing confirmed a few CMV-associated chains as specific for CMV antigens.

The material sequenced was PBMCs. The receptor was isolated from a woman aged 45-59 years in good health and CMV-seropositive. The rearrangement uses TRBV5-1 and TRBJ2-2; tentative D call: TRBD2 (5 bases). The CDR3 loop is CASSLGQEVAGELFF. CDR3 DNA sequence: TGCGCCAGCAGCTTAGGGCAGGAGGTGGCCGGGGAGCTGTTTTTT. Based on the CDR3 plus reference TRBV5-1 and TRBJ2-2, the full variable domain is KAGVTQTPRYLIKTRGQQVTLSCSPISGHRSVSWYQQTPGQGLQFLFEYFSETQRNKGNFPGRFSGRQFSNSRSEMNVSTLELGDSALYLCASSLGQEVAGELFFGEGSRLTVL.